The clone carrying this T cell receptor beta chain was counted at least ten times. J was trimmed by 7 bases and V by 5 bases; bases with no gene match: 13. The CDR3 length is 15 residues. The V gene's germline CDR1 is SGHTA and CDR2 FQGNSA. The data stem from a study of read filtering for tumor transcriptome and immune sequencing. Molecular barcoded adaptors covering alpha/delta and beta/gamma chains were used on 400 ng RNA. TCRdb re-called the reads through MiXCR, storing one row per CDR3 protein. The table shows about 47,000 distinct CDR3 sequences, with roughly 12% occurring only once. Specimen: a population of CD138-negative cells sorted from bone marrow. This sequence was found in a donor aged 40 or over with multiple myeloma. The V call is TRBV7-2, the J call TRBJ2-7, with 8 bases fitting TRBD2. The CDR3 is CASSPTGTRGGEQYF. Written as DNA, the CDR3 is TGTGCCAGCAGCCCAACCGGGACTAGGGGAGGGGAGCAGTACTTC.